The clone carrying this TCR beta chain has a single count. Profiling relied on immunoSEQ multiplex PCR, and the TCRdb table lists in-frame clones only, not all of them. The sample shows 150,000 to 200,000 clones, more than 90% of them seen only once. The sample comes from a study of control samples from healthy donors and cancer patients. Source material: blood. This TCR came from a woman aged 35 to 49 in good health.

The CDR3 spells CASSQVETERKRVQYF. The CDR3 nucleotides are TGTGCCAGCAGCCAAGTCGAAACGGAGCGAAAGAGGGTTCAGTACTTC. V gene TRBV3-1 (or the pseudogene TRBV3-2) combines with J gene TRBJ2-4; tentative D call: TRBD2 (5 bases). The CDR3 is made up of 16 amino acids. Germline CDR1 is LGHDT and CDR2 is YNNKEL (reference sequence). V was shortened by 1 base and J by 11 bases, with 21 bases between the two germline ends.